Listed below are T cell receptor beta chains from one sample, sequenced in a study of cytotoxic CD8 clonotypes in ibrutinib-treated CLL. Some clones are missing from TCRdb's copy, which holds only in-frame ones; the method was immunoSEQ multiplex PCR. The sample comprises approximately 340,000 clones, roughly 67% of which are singletons, and about 5.9% rests with the top ten. The specimen comprised PBMCs, sampled after 36 months of ibrutinib treatment. These receptors came from a human donor with chronic lymphocytic leukemia. Both conserved end residues are part of each CDR3. A D gene is named only where the DNA matches it firmly. The size field is filled for only some rows; it gives once, few, many or a size class.

d_gene: TRBD2; j_gene: TRBJ2-7; v_gene: TRBV7-3; abundance: NA; len: 14; CDR3aa: CASSRGGLAGQQYF; CDR3nt: TGTGCCAGCAGCCGAGGCGGACTAGCGGGGCAGCAGTACTTC
d_gene: NA; j_gene: TRBJ2-7; v_gene: TRBV27; abundance: NA; len: 14; CDR3aa: CASSPTGTPYEQYF; CDR3nt: TGTGCCAGCAGCCCGACAGGAACCCCCTACGAGCAGTACTTC
d_gene: NA; j_gene: TRBJ2-7; v_gene: TRBV10-3; abundance: NA; len: 15; CDR3aa: CAISDYEGAVYEQYF; CDR3nt: TGTGCCATCAGTGATTATGAGGGAGCGGTTTACGAGCAGTACTTC
d_gene: NA; j_gene: TRBJ2-3; v_gene: TRBV5-6; abundance: NA; len: 15; CDR3aa: CASSRERVGTDTQYF; CDR3nt: TGTGCCAGCAGCCGTGAGAGGGTCGGCACAGATACGCAGTATTTT
d_gene: NA; j_gene: TRBJ2-4; v_gene: TRBV19; abundance: NA; len: 14; CDR3aa: CASTSGLAKNIQYF; CDR3nt: TGTGCCAGTACCTCAGGACTAGCCAAAAACATTCAGTACTTC
d_gene: NA; j_gene: TRBJ1-1; v_gene: TRBV5-4; abundance: NA; len: 14; CDR3aa: CASSEFPLNTEAFF; CDR3nt: TGTGCCAGCTCCGAATTTCCTTTGAACACTGAAGCTTTCTTT
d_gene: TRBD2; j_gene: TRBJ2-1; v_gene: TRBV19; abundance: NA; len: 14; CDR3aa: CASRRLAGGNEQFF; CDR3nt: TGTGCCAGTAGGAGACTAGCGGGGGGGAATGAGCAGTTCTTC
d_gene: NA; j_gene: TRBJ2-3; v_gene: TRBV7-9; abundance: once; len: 15; CDR3aa: CASSLGPRGGDTQYF; CDR3nt: TGTGCCAGCAGCTTAGGGCCCAGGGGAGGAGATACGCAGTATTTT
d_gene: NA; j_gene: TRBJ2-5; v_gene: TRBV6-1; abundance: NA; len: 16; CDR3aa: CASSGAGLTAPSTQYF; CDR3nt: TGTGCCAGCAGTGGCGCCGGGTTGACCGCACCGAGTACCCAGTACTTC
d_gene: NA; j_gene: TRBJ2-3; v_gene: TRBV5-1; abundance: once; len: 18; CDR3aa: CASSPNIRARISTDTQYF; CDR3nt: TGCGCCAGCAGCCCTAACATCAGGGCCCGGATTAGCACAGATACGCAGTATTTT
d_gene: TRBD2; j_gene: TRBJ2-3; v_gene: TRBV9; abundance: once; len: 16; CDR3aa: CASNGGGPLSADTQYF; CDR3nt: TGTGCCAGCAATGGCGGGGGGCCCCTCTCCGCAGATACGCAGTATTTT
d_gene: TRBD2; j_gene: TRBJ2-1; v_gene: TRBV13; abundance: few; len: 18; CDR3aa: CASSLGGTSYFSYNEQFF; CDR3nt: TGTGCCAGCAGCTTAGGGGGGACTAGTTACTTCTCCTACAATGAGCAGTTCTTC
d_gene: TRBD1; j_gene: TRBJ2-2; v_gene: TRBV29-1; abundance: NA; len: 15; CDR3aa: CSVRQGSTNTGELFF; CDR3nt: TGCAGCGTTCGACAGGGGTCGACGAACACCGGGGAGCTGTTTTTT
d_gene: NA; j_gene: TRBJ1-1; v_gene: TRBV6-1; abundance: NA; len: 14; CDR3aa: CASSVTPRDTEAFF; CDR3nt: TGTGCCAGCAGTGTCACCCCGAGGGACACTGAAGCTTTCTTT
d_gene: TRBD1; j_gene: TRBJ2-7; v_gene: TRBV7-9; abundance: once; len: 15; CDR3aa: CASSTTGAVTYEQYF; CDR3nt: TGTGCCAGCAGCACCACAGGGGCAGTGACCTACGAGCAGTACTTC
d_gene: NA; j_gene: TRBJ2-7; v_gene: TRBV4-1; abundance: NA; len: 15; CDR3aa: CASSQVDWGLKEQYF; CDR3nt: TGCGCCAGCAGCCAAGTGGATTGGGGGCTGAAGGAGCAGTACTTC
d_gene: TRBD2; j_gene: TRBJ2-7; v_gene: TRBV5-4; abundance: NA; len: 16; CDR3aa: CASSPTSGGGAYEQYF; CDR3nt: TGTGCCAGCAGCCCCACAAGCGGGGGTGGGGCCTACGAGCAGTACTTC
d_gene: NA; j_gene: TRBJ1-2; v_gene: TRBV29-1; abundance: NA; len: 12; CDR3aa: CSAAGTYVGYTF; CDR3nt: TGCAGCGCGGCAGGGACATATGTTGGCTACACCTTC
d_gene: NA; j_gene: TRBJ1-1; v_gene: TRBV18; abundance: NA; len: 15; CDR3aa: CASSPWGILNTEAFF; CDR3nt: TGTGCCAGCTCACCGTGGGGCATCTTGAACACTGAAGCTTTCTTT
d_gene: NA; j_gene: TRBJ1-4; v_gene: TRBV29-1; abundance: few; len: 11; CDR3aa: CSVVGNEKLFF; CDR3nt: TGCAGCGTTGTCGGTAATGAAAAACTGTTTTTT
d_gene: NA; j_gene: TRBJ2-7; v_gene: TRBV29-1; abundance: NA; len: 13; CDR3aa: CSVGGRDRHEQYF; CDR3nt: TGCAGCGTTGGGGGGCGGGATCGGCACGAGCAGTACTTC
d_gene: NA; j_gene: TRBJ2-7; v_gene: TRBV13; abundance: NA; len: 15; CDR3aa: CASSFAAGGSYEQYF; CDR3nt: TGTGCCAGCAGCTTCGCGGCCGGGGGATCCTACGAGCAGTACTTC